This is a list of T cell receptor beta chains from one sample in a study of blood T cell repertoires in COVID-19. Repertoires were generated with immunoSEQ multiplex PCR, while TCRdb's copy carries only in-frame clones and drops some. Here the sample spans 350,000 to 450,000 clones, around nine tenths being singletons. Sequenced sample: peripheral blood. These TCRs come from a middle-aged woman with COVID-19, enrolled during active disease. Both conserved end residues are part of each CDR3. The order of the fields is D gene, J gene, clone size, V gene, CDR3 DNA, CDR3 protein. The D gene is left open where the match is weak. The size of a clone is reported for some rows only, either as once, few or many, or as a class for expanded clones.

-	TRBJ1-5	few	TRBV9	TGTGCCAGCAGCCCGGGAGGGGGGCCCTATAGCAATCAGCCCCAGCATTTT	CASSPGGGPYSNQPQHF
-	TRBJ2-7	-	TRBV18	TGTGCCAGCTCCGCCACGGGGGGCACTGAGTATGAGCAGTACTTC	CASSATGGTEYEQYF
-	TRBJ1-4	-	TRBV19	TGTGCCAGTAGGCTTAAATTGACACCACCTAATGAAAAACTGTTTTTT	CASRLKLTPPNEKLFF
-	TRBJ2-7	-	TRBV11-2	TGTGCCAGCACCACCCGCCAGGGGCGAGGCCTCGCCTACGAGCAGTACTTC	CASTTRQGRGLAYEQYF
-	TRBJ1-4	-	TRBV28	TGTGCCAGCAGTTCCCTCAGGGGTACTAATGAAAAACTGTTTTTT	CASSSLRGTNEKLFF
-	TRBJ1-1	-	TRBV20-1	TGCAGTGCTAGTCGCAGTGTGAACACTGAAGCTTTCTTT	CSASRSVNTEAFF
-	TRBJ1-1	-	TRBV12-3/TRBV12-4	TGTGCCAGCAGTTTGGCTTTGGGGGGAGCTTTCTTT	CASSLALGGAFF
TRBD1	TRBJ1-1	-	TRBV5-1	TGCGCCAGCAGCCCGAACAGGGGCATGAACACTGAAGCTTTCTTT	CASSPNRGMNTEAFF
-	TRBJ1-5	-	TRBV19	TGTGCCAGTAGTATGCGCAGGGGCTATCAGCCCCAGCATTTT	CASSMRRGYQPQHF
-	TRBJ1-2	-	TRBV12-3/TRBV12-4	TGTGCCAGCAGTCCTGATCAGGGCGGTGGCTACACCTTC	CASSPDQGGGYTF
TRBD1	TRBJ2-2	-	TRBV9	TGTGCCAGCAGCGGGACAGGAAGGACGAACACCGGGGAGCTGTTTTTT	CASSGTGRTNTGELFF
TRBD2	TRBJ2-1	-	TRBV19	TGTGCCAGTAGCGGACTAGCGAACCTCAATGAGCAGTTCTTC	CASSGLANLNEQFF
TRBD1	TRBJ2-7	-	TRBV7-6	TGTGCCAGCAGTCCTTCTCGCCCGGACAGGGTATCCTACGAGCAGTACTTC	CASSPSRPDRVSYEQYF
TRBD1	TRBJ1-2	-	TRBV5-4	TGTGCCAGCATGGCGGTGGGACAGGTCTATGGCTACACCTTC	CASMAVGQVYGYTF
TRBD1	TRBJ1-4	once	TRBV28	TGTGCCAGCAGTTTCCCGGACAGGGGTGAAAAACTGTTTTTT	CASSFPDRGEKLFF
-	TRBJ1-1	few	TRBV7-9	TGTGCCAGCAGCTTAGGTCAGGTGAACACTGAAGCTTTCTTT	CASSLGQVNTEAFF
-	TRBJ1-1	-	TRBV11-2	TGTGCCAGCAGCTTAGATCTCCCTAGGGGGGGCACTGAAGCTTTCTTT	CASSLDLPRGGTEAFF
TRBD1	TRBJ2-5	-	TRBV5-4	TGTGCCAGCAGCCCGGACAGGGGGCGGCAAGAGACCCAGTACTTC	CASSPDRGRQETQYF
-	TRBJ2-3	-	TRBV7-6	TGTGCCAGCAGCCGCGGGGTCACAGATACGCAGTATTTT	CASSRGVTDTQYF
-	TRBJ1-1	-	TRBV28	TGTGCCAGCAGTTTTGCCTACAGGGACCTTACGAACACTGAAGCTTTCTTT	CASSFAYRDLTNTEAFF
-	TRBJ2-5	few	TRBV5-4	TGTGCCAGCAGCTTGTTCGGGCTAGCCCTAGAGACCCAGTACTTC	CASSLFGLALETQYF
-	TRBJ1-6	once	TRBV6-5	TGTGCCAGCAGTCGAGTCGTTAATTCACCCCTCCACTTT	CASSRVVNSPLHF
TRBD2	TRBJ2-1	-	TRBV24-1	TGTGCCACCAGTATGGGGGGGGATGAGCAGTTCTTC	CATSMGGDEQFF
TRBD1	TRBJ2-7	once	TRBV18	TGTGCCAGCTCACCTGGGGACAGGACCGATTACGAGCAGTACTTC	CASSPGDRTDYEQYF
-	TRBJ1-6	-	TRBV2	TGCGCCAGCAGTTTACAGGGAAGCTCCTATAATTCACCCCTCCACTTT	CASSLQGSSYNSPLHF
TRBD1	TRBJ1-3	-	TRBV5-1	TGCGCCAGCAGCTTGGGCCTCGACAGGGGAAGGAACACCATATATTTT	CASSLGLDRGRNTIYF
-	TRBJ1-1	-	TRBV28	TGTGCCAGCCTCCGGGAGGCAGGGCGGACTGAAGCTTTCTTT	CASLREAGRTEAFF
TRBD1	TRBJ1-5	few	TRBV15	TGTGCCACCAGCAGATATTTTGATCGTCGGACAGGCCGCAATCAGCCCCAGCATTTT	CATSRYFDRRTGRNQPQHF
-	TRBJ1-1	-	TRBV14	TGTGCCAGCAGCCAAGAGCTGGGGGGCGGGGGAGCTTTCTTT	CASSQELGGGGAFF